Detailed here is one T cell receptor (beta chain). In the original workflow: The authors estimated nucleated cell counts from reference gene primer amplification. Using immunoSEQ multiplex PCR, the repertoire was profiled, and TCRdb retains in-frame clones only, with some absent. V, J and clone size derive from that table, while D and trimming were established from the DNA sequence. The table lists a few hundred thousand clones, approximately 86% of them singletons. J was trimmed by 10 bases and V by 4 bases; bases with no gene match: 8. The germline V gene encodes CDR1 SGHRS and CDR2 YFSETQ. This CDR3 is built from 14 residues. This entry belongs to a study of blood T cell repertoires in COVID-19.

The sequencing sample was made of peripheral blood. The TCR sequence derives from a man aged 40-49 years who had recovered from COVID-19. The chain recombines TRBV5-1 with TRBJ2-1, with TRBD2 matching over 10 bases. CDR3 in amino acids: CASSRAGGDWEQFF. For the CDR3, the DNA is TGCGCCAGCAGCCGAGCGGGAGGGGATTGGGAGCAGTTCTTC.